One sample yielded the 15 T cell receptor beta chains listed below, sequenced in a study of neurological immune-mediated disorders. As for time point: longitudinal time-point 3. TCRdb reprocessed the 5' RACE reads via MiXCR and lists one record per CDR3 protein. The table lists roughly 53,000 distinct CDR3 sequences, roughly 7.7% of them singletons. What was sequenced was PBMCs. These receptors all stem from a woman aged 40 to 55 in good health.

This clonotype was found many times. The CDR3 bases are TGCAGTGCTAGAGCCCCCGGGGGAAACACCATATATTTT. Translated, it gives CSARAPGGNTIYF. The V call is TRBV20-1, the J call TRBJ1-3; D gene ambiguous. The V gene lost 1 base and the J gene lost 4 bases, with 8 bases spanning the gap. The CDR3 covers 13 residues. Germline V CDR1 and CDR2: DFQATT, SNEGSKA (reference sequence).

In this sample, this clonotype is medium-sized. The chain joins TRBV4-2 to TRBJ2-7, with 9 bases fitting TRBD2. Germline V gives CDR1 LGHNA, CDR2 YNFKEQ. This CDR3 contains 16 residues. The trim removed 0 bases at V and 3 bases at J, leaving 6 bases unmatched. CDR3 sequence reads: CASSQEWRGGFYEQYF. The CDR3 coding sequence is TGTGCCAGCAGCCAAGAGTGGCGGGGGGGTTTCTACGAGCAGTACTTC.

This clonotype was seen repeatedly, ten times or more. The chain carries TRBV7-2 and TRBJ1-6; D might be TRBD1 (5 bases). The CDR3 extends over 16 amino acids. Germline V gene lookup returns CDR1 SGHTA and CDR2 FQGNSA. The V end lost 5 bases, the J end lost 0 bases, and 11 bases lay between the germline ends. The CDR3 region has the DNA TGTGCCAGCAGCCCCTGGGGGGTCTCCTATAATTCACCCCTCCACTTT. This encodes CASSPWGVSYNSPLHF.

This clonotype was recorded many times. The gene calls are TRBV10-3 and TRBJ2-3; D is undetermined. Germline loops: CDR1 ENHRY, CDR2 SYGVKD. The CDR3 is 17 amino acids. V lost 0 bases to trimming and J lost 4 bases, with 17 bases between them. The CDR3 DNA reads as TGTGCCATCAGTGAGTCGAAGGGCCGACCTGGCGCAGATACGCAGTATTTT. Protein sequence: CAISESKGRPGADTQYF.

This clonotype was recorded at least ten times. The chain has TRBV6-5 and TRBJ2-3; 8 bases agree with TRBD2. V lost 5 bases, J lost 5 bases, and 12 bases stayed unmatched. In germline, CDR1 is MNHEY, CDR2 SVGAGI. The CDR3 contains 16 residues. The CDR3 DNA follows: TGTGCCAGCAGTCCCGGGGGGGGGATTTCGGGAGATACGCAGTATTTT. Translating gives CASSPGGGISGDTQYF.

In this sample, this clonotype turned up many times. V gene TRBV5-1 combines with J gene TRBJ2-3; tentative D call: TRBD2 (5 bases). CDR1 SGHRS and CDR2 YFSETQ come from the germline V gene. The CDR3 has 13 amino acids. Trimming stripped 6 bases from V and 4 bases from J, with 12 bases between. CDR3 protein: CASTHYGADTQYF. The CDR3 nucleotides read TGCGCCAGCACCCACTACGGGGCAGATACGCAGTATTTT.

This clonotype was seen many times. This chain uses TRBV14 with TRBJ2-7, with TRBD1 matching over 8 bases. Losses at the gene ends were 4 bases for V and 6 bases for J; bases not matched to a gene: 5. The CDR3 spans 13 residues. Looked up from germline, CDR1 is SGHDN and CDR2 is FVKESK. DNA for the CDR3: TGTGCCAGCAGCCCCGGGACAGGTTTCGAGCAGTACTTC. This encodes CASSPGTGFEQYF.

The sample holds many counts of this clonotype. The rearrangement uses TRBV5-5 and TRBJ2-1, with 8 bases lining up with TRBD1. Germline CDR1 is SGHKS and CDR2 is YYEKEE (reference sequence). V lost 5 bases to trimming and J lost 5 bases; unmatched junction nucleotides: 3. This CDR3 is 13 amino acids long. The chain's CDR3 is CASRRQGNNEQFF. DNA of the CDR3: TGTGCCAGCAGGAGACAGGGGAACAATGAGCAGTTCTTC.

This clonotype has ten or more counts. J is TRBJ1-4 and V is TRBV15, with D hard to call. CDR1 is LNHNV and CDR2 is YYDKDF in the germline V gene (reference sequence). V gave up 5 bases and J gave up 8 bases, with 18 bases separating them. The CDR3 loop spans 15 amino acids. CDR3 loop: CATSPLEGIREKLFF. CDR3 nucleotide sequence: TGTGCCACCAGCCCCTTGGAAGGGATTCGCGAAAAACTGTTTTTT.

This clonotype was observed at least ten times. The V and J genes are TRBV5-1 and TRBJ2-4, with D tentatively TRBD1 (7 bases). Trimming took off 4 bases at V and 2 bases at J, with 10 bases between the two ends. Germline CDR1 is SGHRS and CDR2 is YFSETQ. The CDR3 runs to 14 residues. The CDR3 loop is CASSQGGPKNIQYF. The CDR3 DNA reads as TGCGCCAGCAGCCAGGGGGGACCCAAAAACATTCAGTACTTC.

This clonotype has a count of ten or more. The chain employs TRBV5-6 and TRBJ2-2, with 7 bases that match TRBD1. CDR3 length: 16 amino acids. V dropped 3 bases and J dropped 1; count of bases not matched to a gene: 6. CDR1 SGHDT and CDR2 YYEEEE come from the germline V gene. The CDR3 DNA sequence: TGTGCCAGCAGCTCGCCGGGACAGATGAACACCGGGGAGCTGTTTTTT. The encoded protein is CASSSPGQMNTGELFF.

This clonotype was seen repeatedly, ten times or more. The V call is TRBV12-3 or TRBV12-4, the J call TRBJ2-6; 11 bases match TRBD1. The length of the CDR3 is 18 residues. After removal of 6 bases from V and 0 bases from J, the junction contained 7 bases not matched to a gene. CDR3 sequence reads: CASRADRGLYSGANVLTF. The CDR3 DNA sequence: TGTGCCAGCAGGGCGGACAGGGGGCTATACTCTGGGGCCAACGTCCTGACTTTC.

The chain is built from TRBV20-1 and TRBJ2-3; no clear D gene. The CDR3 sequence is 13 residues long. V lost 5 bases to trimming and J lost 2 bases, with 11 bases between them. Germline lookup yields CDR1 DFQATT and CDR2 SNEGSKA (reference sequence). Written as DNA, the CDR3 is TGCAGTGCTTACCCGGGCACCACAGATACGCAGTATTTT. It yields the protein CSAYPGTTDTQYF.

The table lists this clonotype with many counts. The DNA of the CDR3 is TGTGCCAGCAGTTTGGAGACGGGGGAGCAGTATTTT. It codes for CASSLETGEQYF. The rearrangement links TRBV12-3 or TRBV12-4 to TRBJ2-3; D might be TRBD2 (6 bases). V was pared by 3 bases and J by 11 bases, with 12 bases between. The CDR3 contains 12 residues.

In this sample, this clonotype turned up many times. The rearrangement joins TRBV5-1 to TRBJ2-2; no clear D gene. The germline gives CDR1 SGHRS, CDR2 YFSETQ. The CDR3 has 12 amino acids. Trimming removed 4 bases from V and 4 bases from J, with 5 bases in between. For the CDR3, the DNA is TGCGCCAGCAGCCGCCCCACCGGGGAGCTGTTTTTT. This translates into CASSRPTGELFF.